This is a list of T cell receptor beta chains from one sample in a study of tumor-infiltrating lymphocytes in localized non-small cell lung cancer. Assay used: immunoSEQ multiplex PCR; TCRdb lists only in-frame clones, some missing. The table includes about 23,000 clones, around 75% detected once. The sample taken for sequencing was lung tumor tissue. All receptors come from a human donor with non-small cell lung cancer. Each CDR3 is given with its conserved first and last residue. Each record gives: J gene, V gene, CDR3 protein.

j_call: TRBJ2-6; v_call: TRBV28; cdr3_aa: CASNQGGDSGANVLTF
j_call: TRBJ2-3; v_call: TRBV5-1; cdr3_aa: CASSSQRATDTQYF
j_call: TRBJ2-7; v_call: TRBV14; cdr3_aa: CASSQDGLATIYEQYF
j_call: TRBJ2-7; v_call: TRBV5-1; cdr3_aa: CASSLVASGDGEQYF
j_call: TRBJ2-7; v_call: TRBV2; cdr3_aa: CASKGAGGFGEQYF
j_call: TRBJ2-1; v_call: TRBV5-1; cdr3_aa: CASRVAVAGNEQFF
j_call: TRBJ1-6; v_call: TRBV14; cdr3_aa: CASSQEGWGSSYNSPLHF
j_call: TRBJ1-2; v_call: TRBV6-6; cdr3_aa: CASTTLQGRWGYTF
j_call: TRBJ2-7; v_call: TRBV18; cdr3_aa: CASSPSGSEQYF
j_call: TRBJ2-7; v_call: TRBV7-8; cdr3_aa: CASSLGGGQGAYEQYF
j_call: TRBJ2-5; v_call: TRBV18; cdr3_aa: CASSPGTSGLTQYF
j_call: TRBJ2-1; v_call: TRBV4-3; cdr3_aa: CASSQDGLAGGFNEQFF
j_call: TRBJ2-7; v_call: TRBV13; cdr3_aa: CASSRTGLYEQYF
j_call: TRBJ1-4; v_call: TRBV5-6; cdr3_aa: CASTDRGEKLFF
j_call: TRBJ2-1; v_call: TRBV6-1; cdr3_aa: CASSVRLHEQFF
j_call: TRBJ1-1; v_call: TRBV2; cdr3_aa: CASSHRGLIEAFF
j_call: TRBJ1-2; v_call: TRBV21-1; cdr3_aa: CASFVVGYTF
j_call: TRBJ1-1; v_call: TRBV6-1; cdr3_aa: CASITRGIYAAFF
j_call: TRBJ1-6; v_call: TRBV5-4; cdr3_aa: CASSLGMDRSSPLHF
j_call: TRBJ2-5; v_call: TRBV4-1; cdr3_aa: CASSRPGQPQETQYF
j_call: TRBJ1-2; v_call: TRBV6-4; cdr3_aa: CASSERQGMSGYTF
j_call: TRBJ1-5; v_call: TRBV30; cdr3_aa: CAWSGTARNQPQHF
j_call: TRBJ2-3; v_call: TRBV6-6; cdr3_aa: CASSFLETDTQYF
j_call: TRBJ2-5; v_call: TRBV5-4; cdr3_aa: CASSRGEALGGGAGETQYF
j_call: TRBJ2-7; v_call: TRBV6-5; cdr3_aa: CASSDRGNPYEQYF
j_call: TRBJ1-5; v_call: TRBV19; cdr3_aa: CASTGTTGGRPQHF
j_call: TRBJ1-1; v_call: TRBV7-2; cdr3_aa: CASSPGTALSSGEAFF
j_call: TRBJ2-1; v_call: TRBV14; cdr3_aa: CASSRDRAVNEQFF
j_call: TRBJ1-2; v_call: TRBV5-4; cdr3_aa: CASSLLAGGTYGYTF
j_call: TRBJ1-6; v_call: TRBV5-1; cdr3_aa: CASSLDAANSPLHF
j_call: TRBJ1-1; v_call: TRBV5-1; cdr3_aa: CASSLAGGDTEAFF
j_call: TRBJ1-1; v_call: TRBV7-9; cdr3_aa: CASSPAGGSEAFF
j_call: TRBJ1-5; v_call: TRBV5-1; cdr3_aa: CASSIGPTGSNQPQHF
j_call: TRBJ2-5; v_call: TRBV11-3; cdr3_aa: CASSRDREETQYF
j_call: TRBJ2-7; v_call: TRBV5-4; cdr3_aa: CASSLGSPSSYEQYF
j_call: TRBJ2-7; v_call: TRBV6-1; cdr3_aa: CASIEGGIKDEQYF
j_call: TRBJ2-5; v_call: TRBV7-2; cdr3_aa: CASSLSTGQETQYF
j_call: TRBJ2-7; v_call: TRBV5-1; cdr3_aa: CASSLVGGVDEQYF
j_call: TRBJ1-2; v_call: TRBV5-6; cdr3_aa: CASSFGTGNYGYTF
j_call: TRBJ1-2; v_call: TRBV11-2; cdr3_aa: CASSLVSASYGYTF
j_call: TRBJ2-7; v_call: TRBV4-1; cdr3_aa: CASSQGSSPGEQYF
j_call: TRBJ2-2; v_call: TRBV5-6; cdr3_aa: CASSLLGTGLTGELFF
j_call: TRBJ1-1; v_call: TRBV2; cdr3_aa: CASSTPDREAFF
j_call: TRBJ1-5; v_call: TRBV2; cdr3_aa: CASSENRVANHPQHF
j_call: TRBJ2-7; v_call: TRBV4-1; cdr3_aa: CASSQYRGSSYEQYF
j_call: TRBJ2-5; v_call: TRBV15; cdr3_aa: CATSRDREETQYF
j_call: TRBJ1-1; v_call: TRBV5-1; cdr3_aa: CASSWRSGEGEAFF
j_call: TRBJ1-1; v_call: TRBV7-2; cdr3_aa: CASKLHPNTEAFF
j_call: TRBJ2-1; v_call: TRBV4-1; cdr3_aa: CASSQDRASYNEQFF
j_call: TRBJ2-3; v_call: TRBV5-6; cdr3_aa: CASSQQGSTDTQYF
j_call: TRBJ1-1; v_call: TRBV18; cdr3_aa: CASSLFEAGTPGGGEAFF
j_call: TRBJ1-3; v_call: TRBV7-6; cdr3_aa: CASSLGAWGDSGNTIYF
j_call: TRBJ1-6; v_call: TRBV6-1; cdr3_aa: CASSAGPYNSPLHF
j_call: TRBJ2-3; v_call: TRBV7-8; cdr3_aa: CASSLVVTGGDTQYF
j_call: TRBJ2-7; v_call: TRBV7-6; cdr3_aa: CASSLGGHEQYF